A single sample gave rise to the 6 T cell receptor beta chains below, sequenced in a study of CD8 T cells in ankylosing spondylitis. TCRdb reprocessed the 5' RACE reads via MiXCR and lists one record per CDR3 protein. The top ten hold less than 8.5% of the sample, which has roughly 200,000 distinct CDR3 sequences, 20% to 30% seen once. Sample: blood, either unsorted or a sorted T cell fraction (not recorded which). The receptors were sampled from a male donor with ankylosing spondylitis or in good health (not recorded which).

Many counts were recorded for this clonotype. The chain employs TRBV25-1 and TRBJ2-1; D is perhaps TRBD1 (6 bases). The V gene's germline CDR1 is MGHDK and CDR2 SYGVNS. V lost 4 bases and J 6 bases, leaving 19 bases between the germline ends. The CDR3 totals 16 residues. CDR3 in DNA: TGTGCCAGCAGTGCTCCCGGGACACGGGGAACCAATGAGCAGTTCTTC. This encodes CASSAPGTRGTNEQFF.

The gene calls are TRBV4-1 and TRBJ1-2; TRBD1 is a possible D gene (5 bases). Germline lookup yields CDR1 MGHRA and CDR2 YSYEKL. The CDR3 extends over 15 amino acids. Trimming took off 0 bases at V and 3 bases at J, with 11 bases between the two ends. CDR3 DNA: TGCGCCAGCAGCCAAGATCCAGGGCCAGACTATGGCTACACCTTC. Its translation: CASSQDPGPDYGYTF.

The chain uses TRBV12-3 or TRBV12-4 and TRBJ2-3, with no clear D. The CDR3 is made up of 13 amino acids. V was pared by 6 bases and J by 7 bases, with 14 bases between. CDR3 residues: CASSLGKLYTQYF. The CDR3 nucleotides read TGTGCCAGCAGCCTTGGGAAACTTTATACGCAGTATTTT.

There are a few counts of this clonotype. This chain links TRBV20-1 with TRBJ2-1, with 7 bases that match TRBD2. The J segment lost 6 bases and the V segment lost 0 bases, leaving 8 bases of the junction unmatched. Germline V CDR1 and CDR2: DFQATT, SNEGSKA (reference sequence). The CDR3 sequence is 15 residues long. In nucleotides, the CDR3 is TGCAGTGCTAGAGATGGGGCGGGAGTAGGCAATGAGCAGTTCTTC. It is translated as CSARDGAGVGNEQFF.

The gene calls are TRBV29-1 and TRBJ1-1; 7 nucleotides match TRBD1. This CDR3 has 12 amino acids. Germline values: CDR1 SQVTM, CDR2 ANQGSEA. V was clipped by 5 bases and J by 9 bases; unmatched bases: 9. CDR3 sequence: CSVSEGALKAFF. The DNA of the CDR3 is TGCAGCGTTAGTGAGGGGGCGCTTAAAGCTTTCTTT. Using reference TRBV29-1 and TRBJ1-1 for the parts outside the CDR3, the full variable domain is SAVISQKPSRDICQRGTSLTIQCQVDSQVTMMFWYRQQPGQSLTLIATANQGSEATYESGFVIDKFPISRPNLTFSTLTVSNMSPEDSSIYLCSVSEGALKAFFGQGTRLTVV.

This clonotype was recorded many times. The chain joins TRBV10-3 to TRBJ2-2; 9 bases map to TRBD2. With V trimmed by 3 bases and J by 6 bases, 2 bases remained unmatched. Germline V gene lookup returns CDR1 ENHRY and CDR2 SYGVKD. The CDR3 consists of 14 residues. CDR3 bases: TGTGCCATCAGTGACGGGACTAGCCCCGGGGAGCTGTTTTTT. It encodes CAISDGTSPGELFF.